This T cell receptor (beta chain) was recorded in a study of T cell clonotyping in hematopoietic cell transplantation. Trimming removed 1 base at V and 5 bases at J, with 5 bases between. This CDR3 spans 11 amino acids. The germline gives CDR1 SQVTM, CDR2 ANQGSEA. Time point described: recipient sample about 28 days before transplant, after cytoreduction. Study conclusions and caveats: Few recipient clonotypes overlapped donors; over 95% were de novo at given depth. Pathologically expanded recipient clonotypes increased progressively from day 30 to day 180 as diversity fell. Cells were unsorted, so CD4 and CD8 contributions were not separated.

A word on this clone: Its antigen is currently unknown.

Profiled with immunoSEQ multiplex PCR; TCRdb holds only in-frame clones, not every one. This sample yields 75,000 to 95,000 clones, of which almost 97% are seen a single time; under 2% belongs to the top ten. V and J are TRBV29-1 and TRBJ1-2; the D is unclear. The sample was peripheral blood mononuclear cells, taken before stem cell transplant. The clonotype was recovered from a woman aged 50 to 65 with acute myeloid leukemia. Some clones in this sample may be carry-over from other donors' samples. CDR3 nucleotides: TGCAGCGTTGAAGGAGGGTATGGCTACACCTTC. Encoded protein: CSVEGGYGYTF.